Listed below are T cell receptor beta chains from one sample, sequenced in a study of Graves' ophthalmopathy and Graves' hyperthyroidism. TCRdb recomputed calls from the multiplex PCR reads with MiXCR, one row per CDR3 protein. The data hold around 1,200,000 distinct CDR3 sequences, with less than 45% observed a single time. Sequenced: peripheral blood or thyroid tissue (not recorded which). These receptors were taken from an adult man with Graves' hyperthyroidism. CDR3s include the opening cysteine and the closing phenylalanine or tryptophan. A D gene is named only where the DNA matches it firmly. Not all rows give a size; the values are once, few, many and, for expanded clones, a class.

clone_size: few; v_call: TRBV6-1; d_call: .; cdr3_length: 15; j_call: TRBJ1-5; cdr3_aa: CASSEMGTLGQPQHF; cdr3_nt: TGTGCCAGCAGTGAAATGGGGACACTTGGTCAGCCCCAGCATTTT
clone_size: .; v_call: TRBV30; d_call: .; cdr3_length: 15; j_call: TRBJ1-2; cdr3_aa: CAWSVLLAGNYGYTF; cdr3_nt: TGTGCCTGGAGTGTACTTTTGGCAGGGAACTATGGCTACACCTTC
clone_size: .; v_call: TRBV7-8; d_call: TRBD2; cdr3_length: 16; j_call: TRBJ2-3; cdr3_aa: CASSLVSSGRTDTQYF; cdr3_nt: TGTGCCAGCAGCTTAGTATCCAGCGGGAGAACAGATACGCAGTATTTT
clone_size: few; v_call: TRBV7-9; d_call: TRBD2; cdr3_length: 15; j_call: TRBJ2-7; cdr3_aa: CASSPGLAVSYEQYF; cdr3_nt: TGTGCCAGCAGCCCTGGACTAGCGGTCTCCTACGAGCAGTACTTC
clone_size: once; v_call: TRBV7-2; d_call: .; cdr3_length: 14; j_call: TRBJ1-2; cdr3_aa: CASSPRTALDGYTF; cdr3_nt: TGTGCCAGCAGCCCGCGGACAGCCTTGGATGGCTACACCTTC
clone_size: few; v_call: TRBV6-5; d_call: .; cdr3_length: 13; j_call: TRBJ2-7; cdr3_aa: CASTISQKSEQYF; cdr3_nt: TGTGCCAGCACCATCTCCCAGAAGAGCGAGCAGTACTTC
clone_size: .; v_call: TRBV25-1; d_call: TRBD1; cdr3_length: 15; j_call: TRBJ1-4; cdr3_aa: CASSARQGLREKLFF; cdr3_nt: TGTGCCAGCAGCGCCCGACAGGGTCTGAGGGAAAAACTGTTTTTT
clone_size: .; v_call: TRBV12-3/TRBV12-4; d_call: TRBD2; cdr3_length: 15; j_call: TRBJ2-7; cdr3_aa: CASSLSGRARYEQYF; cdr3_nt: TGTGCCAGCAGCCTCAGCGGGAGGGCCCGCTACGAGCAGTACTTC
clone_size: many; v_call: TRBV5-1; d_call: TRBD1; cdr3_length: 14; j_call: TRBJ1-1; cdr3_aa: CASSLVTGGGEAFF; cdr3_nt: TGCGCCAGCAGCTTGGTGACAGGGGGCGGTGAAGCTTTCTTT
clone_size: many; v_call: TRBV6-4; d_call: TRBD1; cdr3_length: 13; j_call: TRBJ1-2; cdr3_aa: CASSDQTGGGYTF; cdr3_nt: TGTGCCAGCAGTGACCAGACAGGGGGCGGCTACACCTTC
clone_size: many; v_call: TRBV6-5; d_call: .; cdr3_length: 12; j_call: TRBJ1-2; cdr3_aa: CASGHRAGGYTF; cdr3_nt: TGTGCCAGCGGTCACAGGGCTGGTGGCTACACCTTC
clone_size: many; v_call: TRBV19; d_call: .; cdr3_length: 13; j_call: TRBJ1-2; cdr3_aa: CASSVTETYGYTF; cdr3_nt: TGTGCCAGTAGTGTGACGGAAACCTATGGCTACACCTTC
clone_size: .; v_call: TRBV29-1; d_call: .; cdr3_length: 13; j_call: TRBJ1-4; cdr3_aa: CSVGAGVGEKLFF; cdr3_nt: TGCAGCGTTGGTGCTGGGGTCGGGGAAAAACTGTTTTTT
clone_size: .; v_call: TRBV6-5; d_call: .; cdr3_length: 16; j_call: TRBJ1-6; cdr3_aa: CASSASPTAYNSPLHF; cdr3_nt: TGTGCCAGCAGTGCCTCGCCGACAGCTTATAATTCACCCCTCCACTTT
clone_size: .; v_call: TRBV24-1; d_call: .; cdr3_length: 16; j_call: TRBJ2-5; cdr3_aa: CATSDLRDRFQETQYF; cdr3_nt: TGTGCCACCAGTGATTTGCGGGACCGCTTCCAAGAGACCCAGTACTTC
clone_size: many; v_call: TRBV7-2; d_call: TRBD2; cdr3_length: 18; j_call: TRBJ2-2; cdr3_aa: CASSRGLAGHANTGELFF; cdr3_nt: TGTGCCAGCAGCCGCGGACTAGCGGGTCACGCGAACACCGGGGAGCTGTTTTTT
clone_size: many; v_call: TRBV7-8; d_call: .; cdr3_length: 13; j_call: TRBJ2-5; cdr3_aa: CATLGPNQETQYF; cdr3_nt: TGTGCCACCCTGGGCCCGAACCAAGAGACCCAGTACTTC
clone_size: few; v_call: TRBV12-3/TRBV12-4; d_call: .; cdr3_length: 15; j_call: TRBJ1-6; cdr3_aa: CASSSHREENSPLHF; cdr3_nt: TGTGCCAGCAGTTCCCACAGGGAGGAAAATTCACCCCTCCACTTT
clone_size: many; v_call: TRBV18; d_call: .; cdr3_length: 14; j_call: TRBJ1-1; cdr3_aa: CASSPDSLNTEAFF; cdr3_nt: TGTGCCAGCAGTCCGGACAGTCTGAACACTGAAGCTTTCTTT
clone_size: few; v_call: TRBV12-3/TRBV12-4; d_call: TRBD1; cdr3_length: 14; j_call: TRBJ1-1; cdr3_aa: CASSQQGARTEAFF; cdr3_nt: TGTGCCAGCAGCCAACAGGGGGCCAGGACTGAAGCTTTCTTT
clone_size: many; v_call: TRBV7-6; d_call: .; cdr3_length: 12; j_call: TRBJ2-5; cdr3_aa: CATVVGQETQYF; cdr3_nt: TGTGCCACCGTCGTGGGCCAAGAGACCCAGTACTTC
clone_size: many; v_call: TRBV5-1; d_call: .; cdr3_length: 15; j_call: TRBJ2-7; cdr3_aa: CASSLWTPNSYEQYF; cdr3_nt: TGCGCCAGCAGCCTCTGGACCCCGAACTCCTACGAGCAGTACTTC
clone_size: many; v_call: TRBV11-2; d_call: .; cdr3_length: 16; j_call: TRBJ1-1; cdr3_aa: CASSLERYGQNTEAFF; cdr3_nt: TGTGCCAGCAGCTTAGAGAGGTATGGGCAGAACACTGAAGCTTTCTTT
clone_size: .; v_call: TRBV7-9; d_call: .; cdr3_length: 16; j_call: TRBJ2-2; cdr3_aa: CASSLAVTPGPGELFF; cdr3_nt: TGTGCCAGCAGCTTAGCGGTTACCCCCGGCCCCGGGGAGCTGTTTTTT
clone_size: many; v_call: TRBV7-2; d_call: .; cdr3_length: 15; j_call: TRBJ2-6; cdr3_aa: CASSLVMGGANVLTF; cdr3_nt: TGTGCCAGCAGCTTAGTTATGGGAGGGGCCAACGTCCTGACTTTC
clone_size: .; v_call: TRBV2; d_call: .; cdr3_length: 15; j_call: TRBJ1-1; cdr3_aa: CASTTSGRGNTEAFF; cdr3_nt: TGTGCCAGCACTACTTCGGGGAGGGGGAACACTGAAGCTTTCTTT
clone_size: many; v_call: TRBV5-1; d_call: TRBD1; cdr3_length: 15; j_call: TRBJ2-7; cdr3_aa: CASSDRDRGSHEQYF; cdr3_nt: TGCGCCAGCAGCGACCGGGACAGGGGCTCCCACGAGCAGTACTTC
clone_size: many; v_call: TRBV20-1; d_call: .; cdr3_length: 14; j_call: TRBJ1-3; cdr3_aa: CSASPRKAGNTIYF; cdr3_nt: TGCAGTGCTAGTCCCCGGAAAGCTGGAAACACCATATATTTT
clone_size: .; v_call: TRBV10-3; d_call: TRBD1; cdr3_length: 16; j_call: TRBJ1-5; cdr3_aa: CAISKLTGGSNQPQHF; cdr3_nt: TGTGCCATCAGTAAGCTGACAGGGGGGAGCAATCAGCCCCAGCATTTT
clone_size: .; v_call: TRBV29-1; d_call: .; cdr3_length: 17; j_call: TRBJ2-5; cdr3_aa: CSVYYDKGINVGETQYF; cdr3_nt: TGCAGCGTTTATTATGACAAGGGGATCAACGTTGGGGAGACCCAGTACTTC
clone_size: .; v_call: TRBV20-1; d_call: TRBD1; cdr3_length: 14; j_call: TRBJ2-7; cdr3_aa: CSADYRGHSYEQYF; cdr3_nt: TGCAGTGCCGACTACAGGGGGCATTCCTACGAGCAGTACTTC
clone_size: .; v_call: TRBV19; d_call: .; cdr3_length: 15; j_call: TRBJ2-5; cdr3_aa: CASSMWGRGGETQYF; cdr3_nt: TGTGCCAGTAGTATGTGGGGCAGGGGTGGAGAGACCCAGTACTTC
clone_size: .; v_call: TRBV7-2; d_call: .; cdr3_length: 17; j_call: TRBJ1-6; cdr3_aa: CASSLGEGGAYNSPLHF; cdr3_nt: TGTGCCAGCAGCTTAGGGGAGGGAGGCGCCTATAATTCACCCCTCCACTTT
clone_size: few; v_call: TRBV7-8; d_call: TRBD2; cdr3_length: 17; j_call: TRBJ2-7; cdr3_aa: CASSLGHPGLALYEQYF; cdr3_nt: TGTGCCAGCAGCTTGGGCCACCCGGGACTAGCGTTATACGAGCAGTACTTC
clone_size: .; v_call: TRBV5-4; d_call: TRBD2; cdr3_length: 16; j_call: TRBJ2-2; cdr3_aa: CASSGGLAGTTGELFF; cdr3_nt: TGTGCCAGCAGCGGAGGACTAGCGGGCACTACCGGGGAGCTGTTTTTT
clone_size: many; v_call: TRBV29-1; d_call: .; cdr3_length: 17; j_call: TRBJ2-6; cdr3_aa: CSVEERRFSSGANVLTF; cdr3_nt: TGCAGCGTTGAAGAAAGGAGGTTCAGCTCTGGGGCCAACGTCCTGACTTTC
clone_size: .; v_call: TRBV7-9; d_call: .; cdr3_length: 15; j_call: TRBJ2-2; cdr3_aa: CASSLRAPYTGELFF; cdr3_nt: TGTGCCAGCAGCTTGCGGGCCCCGTACACCGGGGAGCTGTTTTTT
clone_size: .; v_call: TRBV7-9; d_call: .; cdr3_length: 12; j_call: TRBJ1-5; cdr3_aa: CASHGDSEPQHF; cdr3_nt: TGTGCCAGCCATGGCGATAGTGAGCCCCAGCATTTT